This paragraph covers one T cell receptor beta chain sequence. Per the authors' pipeline: Estimation of nucleated cell counts was performed using reference gene primer amplification. Sequencing used immunoSEQ multiplex PCR; TCRdb keeps in-frame clones, though not all of them. That table furnishes V, J and clone size, whereas the DNA furnished D and trimming. The sample has approximately 72,000 clones; roughly 80% are singletons. The data are from a study of blood T cell repertoires in COVID-19. Looking at the study overall: The cDNA or gDNA used as material had been derived from T cells, B-cell-depleted T cells, or PBMCs.

The CDR3 has 13 residues. V lost 2 bases and J lost 6, with 11 bases in between. Germline V gene data show CDR1 as SGHDT and CDR2 as YYEEEE. Source material: peripheral blood. This chain links TRBV5-6 with TRBJ1-1; no clear D. The TCR sequence derives from a man between 45 and 60 years old with active COVID-19. The CDR3 is CASSFGGASEAFF. The CDR3 bases are TGTGCCAGCAGCTTCGGTGGAGCCTCTGAAGCTTTCTTT. Full variable domain (outside the CDR3, taken from reference TRBV5-6 and TRBJ1-1): DAGVTQSPTHLIKTRGQQVTLRCSPKSGHDTVSWYQQALGQGPQFIFQYYEEEERQRGNFPDRFSGHQFPNYSSELNVNALLLGDSALYLCASSFGGASEAFFGQGTRLTVV.